The 25 T cell receptor beta chains reported below all come from one sample, sequenced in a study of cytomegalovirus exposure and HLA in healthy donors. Vbeta (60) and Jbeta (13) primers were used in the PCR. The protocol was immunoSEQ multiplex PCR, while the TCRdb copy is restricted to in-frame clones and leaves out a portion. The sample gives some 210,000 clones, over 80% of which show up once; about 1.2% is in the top ten. The sequencing sample was made of PBMCs. These receptors all come from a man aged 25-45 years in good health and CMV-seronegative.

This rearrangement joins TRBV2 to TRBJ2-2, with 7 bases matching TRBD2. The CDR3 loop spans 18 amino acids. Per germline, CDR1 SNHLY and CDR2 FYNNEI. V gave up 6 bases and J gave up 0 bases; unmatched junction bases: 13. For the CDR3, the DNA is TGTGCCAGCAGATATGAGGCTGTAGCGGGCCCGAACACCGGGGAGCTGTTTTTT. It codes for CASRYEAVAGPNTGELFF.

The chain joins TRBV9 to TRBJ1-2; 7 positions match TRBD1. There are 16 residues in the CDR3. CDR1 is SGDLS and CDR2 is YYNGEE in the germline V gene. V lost 3 bases and J lost 4; bases outside the gene matches: 12. The CDR3 DNA follows: TGTGCCAGCAGCGAGGGGGCGGGGACACAATCCTATGGCTACACCTTC. It specifies CASSEGAGTQSYGYTF.

This chain links TRBV19 with TRBJ2-7, with TRBD2 as a possible D gene (5 bases). Germline CDR1 LNHDA, CDR2 SQIVND (reference sequence). Trimming left V 7 bases short and J 1 base short, with 11 bases between. The CDR3 consists of 13 residues. The CDR3 DNA follows: TGTGCCAGTAAGGCTAGCCCTTCCTACGAGCAGTACTTC. Translated, it gives CASKASPSYEQYF.

The V and J genes are TRBV7-8 and TRBJ1-4; 7 bases agree with TRBD1. J lost 2 bases, V lost 5 bases, and 5 bases had no gene match. This CDR3 region has 15 residues. Per the germline V gene, CDR1 is SGHVS and CDR2 is FQNEAQ. The CDR3 nucleotides read TGTGCCAGCAGCGCCCCAGGGGGTACTAATGAAAAACTGTTTTTT. Amino acids: CASSAPGGTNEKLFF.

The V and J genes are TRBV28 and TRBJ2-2, with D perhaps TRBD2 (5 bases). The germline V gene has CDR1 MDHEN and CDR2 SYDVKM. This CDR3 has 13 residues. V gave up 5 bases and J gave up 3 bases, with 7 bases separating them. In nucleotides, the CDR3 is TGTGCCAGCAGTACCGGGGACACCGGGGAGCTGTTTTTT. It encodes CASSTGDTGELFF.

The chain joins TRBV7-2 to TRBJ2-2, with 8 bases fitting TRBD1. Germline V CDR1 and CDR2: SGHTA, FQGNSA. This CDR3 contains 15 residues. Trimming cost V 5 bases and J 7 bases; bases outside gene matches: 9. The CDR3: CASSPQGVRGGELFF. In nucleotides, the CDR3 is TGTGCCAGCAGCCCACAGGGGGTGCGAGGCGGGGAGCTGTTTTTT. The full variable domain, with the rest looked up from reference TRBV7-2 and TRBJ2-2, is GAGVSQSPSNKVTEKGKDVELRCDPISGHTALYWYRQSLGQGLEFLIYFQGNSAPDKSGLPSDRFSAERTGGSVSTLTIQRTQQEDSAVYLCASSPQGVRGGELFFGEGSRLTVL.

In this sample, this clone turned up once. The genes are TRBV2 and TRBJ2-5; 9 positions match TRBD1. V shed 6 bases, J shed 7 bases, and the junction held 12 bases outside the gene matches. Germline V gene sequence: CDR1 SNHLY, CDR2 FYNNEI. This CDR3 has 15 amino acids. The CDR3 nucleotides are TGTGCCAGCAGCGGCCGGGACAGGGATGGGGTGACCCAGTACTTC. It is translated as CASSGRDRDGVTQYF. The entire variable domain, with the rest obtained from reference TRBV2 and TRBJ2-5, is as follows: EPEVTQTPSHQVTQMGQEVILRCVPISNHLYFYWYRQILGQKVEFLVSFYNNEISEKSEIFDDQFSVERPDGSNFTLKIRSTKLEDSAMYFCASSGRDRDGVTQYFGPGTRLLVL.

This chain connects TRBV4-2 to TRBJ2-5; 9 bases line up with TRBD2. The CDR3 covers 16 residues. Germline trimming cut 2 bases from V and 3 bases from J; bases unmatched to any gene: 7. From germline, CDR1 is LGHNA and CDR2 YNFKEQ. The chain's CDR3 is CASSQQPGLAEETQYF. In DNA, the CDR3 is TGTGCCAGCAGCCAACAACCGGGACTAGCAGAAGAGACCCAGTACTTC.

The chain couples TRBV6-6 to TRBJ1-5; no firm D call. The germline V gene has CDR1 MNHNY and CDR2 SVGAGI (reference sequence). This CDR3 is built from 13 residues. V shed 2 bases and J shed 5 bases, with 7 bases lying between them. CDR3 residues: CASSYNKHQPQHF. The CDR3 DNA follows: TGTGCCAGCAGTTACAACAAACATCAGCCCCAGCATTTT.

Remarks on this clone: This sample also contains other DNA sequences that code for the same CDR3. This chain uses TRBV18 with TRBJ1-1; the D is unclear. This CDR3 is built from 13 residues. CDR1 and CDR2 from the germline V gene are KGHSH and LQKENI. Trimming pared 2 bases from V and 3 bases from J, leaving 7 bases between. CDR3 DNA: TGTGCCAGCTCACCAGGGCAGGACACTGAAGCTTTCTTT. It specifies CASSPGQDTEAFF.

This sequence joins TRBV7-6 and TRBJ2-6; 10 bases agree with TRBD1. This CDR3 region has 19 residues. The V gene end was trimmed by 5 bases and the J gene end by 0 bases; junction bases not matched to a gene: 10. Germline V lookup: CDR1 SGHVS, CDR2 FNYEAQ. CDR3 residues: CASSTRQGALVSGANVLTF. The CDR3 region has the DNA TGTGCCAGCAGCACGAGACAGGGGGCTCTTGTCTCTGGGGCCAACGTCCTGACTTTC. Variable domain in full (rest from reference TRBV7-6 and TRBJ2-6): GAGVSQSPRYKVTKRGQDVALRCDPISGHVSLYWYRQALGQGPEFLTYFNYEAQQDKSGLPNDRFSAERPEGSISTLTIQRTEQRDSAMYRCASSTRQGALVSGANVLTFGAGSRLTVL.

The chain carries TRBV6-1 and TRBJ1-5; 10 positions agree with TRBD1. Per the germline V gene, CDR1 is MNHNS and CDR2 is SASEGT. The CDR3 sequence is 15 residues long. V was pared by 6 bases and J by 2 bases, with 4 bases of the junction left unmatched. The CDR3 loop is CASRWDRGGNQPQHF. DNA for the CDR3: TGTGCCAGCAGGTGGGACAGGGGAGGCAATCAGCCCCAGCATTTT.

The chain couples TRBV6-6 to TRBJ2-7, with D unresolved. Germline V gene lookup returns CDR1 MNHNY and CDR2 SVGAGI (reference sequence). The CDR3 loop spans 13 amino acids. The V and J ends lost 0 bases and 7 bases respectively, with 10 bases between them. The CDR3 sequence is CASSYSAPGEQYF. The CDR3 DNA reads as TGTGCCAGCAGTTACTCTGCCCCAGGTGAGCAGTACTTC.

The chain carries TRBV5-1 and TRBJ2-7; 10 nucleotides match TRBD1. The J segment lost 2 bases and the V segment lost 1 base, leaving 15 bases of the junction unmatched. The V gene's germline CDR1 is SGHRS and CDR2 YFSETQ. The CDR3 length is 19 residues. The CDR3 nucleotides read TGCGCCAGCAGCTTGTGGCTGAACCTTGGACAGGGGGAGACCTACGAGCAGTACTTC. Protein: CASSLWLNLGQGETYEQYF.

The J gene is TRBJ2-3, the V gene TRBV28; 10 bases map to TRBD2. With V trimmed by 5 bases and J by 4 bases, 3 bases remained unmatched. Germline V gives CDR1 MDHEN, CDR2 SYDVKM. CDR3 length: 14 amino acids. The CDR3 loop reads CASSRAGGPDTQYF. CDR3 in DNA: TGTGCCAGCAGTCGAGCGGGAGGGCCAGATACGCAGTATTTT.

The V and J genes are TRBV11-2 and TRBJ1-3, with D possibly matching TRBD1 (6 bases). CDR1 is SGHAT and CDR2 is FQNNGV in the germline V gene. The CDR3 is 17 amino acids. With 5 bases removed from V and 1 base from J, the gap between germline ends came to 18 bases. The CDR3 is CASSHLRGRTSGNTIYF. Here the CDR3 DNA reads TGTGCCAGCAGCCACCTCAGGGGCAGGACTTCTGGAAACACCATATATTTT.

V gene TRBV30 combines with J gene TRBJ2-7; 7 bases match TRBD1. The length of the CDR3 is 13 residues. V lost 7 bases, J lost 4 bases, and 10 bases stayed unmatched. Germline V gene sequence: CDR1 GTSNPN, CDR2 SVGIG (reference sequence). In nucleotides, the CDR3 is TGTGCCTCCTCCCGGGACAGCCTTTACGAGCAGTACTTC. Its translation: CASSRDSLYEQYF.

V and J are TRBV4-2 and TRBJ2-3; no clear D gene. Trimming shortened V by 0 bases and J by 4 bases, and 11 bases separated the two germline ends. Germline loops: CDR1 LGHNA, CDR2 YNFKEQ. The CDR3 covers 15 residues. DNA of the CDR3: TGTGCCAGCAGCCAAGATTTGGTGAGTTCAGATACGCAGTATTTT. Translation gives CASSQDLVSSDTQYF.

V gene TRBV28 combines with J gene TRBJ1-5; the D gene is possibly TRBD1 (6 bases). Germline values: CDR1 MDHEN, CDR2 SYDVKM. The ends were cut back, 8 bases at V and 1 base at J, with 15 bases in the middle. The CDR3 extends over 15 amino acids. CDR3 DNA: TGTGCCAGCCGACCGGCGGGGGCGAGCAATCAGCCCCAGCATTTT. Protein: CASRPAGASNQPQHF.

CDR3 region: CASSFLTGAIYGYTF. DNA of the CDR3: TGTGCCAGCAGTTTTCTTACAGGGGCTATCTATGGCTACACCTTC. This chain connects TRBV28 to TRBJ1-2; 7 bases agree with TRBD1. V lost 3 bases and J lost 4; bases outside the gene matches: 8. Germline CDR1 is MDHEN and CDR2 is SYDVKM. The CDR3 has 15 amino acids.

The rearrangement joins TRBV5-1 to TRBJ2-6; the D gene is possibly TRBD2 (5 bases). The germline V gene has CDR1 SGHRS and CDR2 YFSETQ. V was trimmed by 5 bases and J by 4 bases, leaving 25 bases between them. This CDR3 has 19 residues. CDR3 region: CASRTLFEGPASGANVLTF. In DNA form, the CDR3 reads TGCGCCAGCAGAACACTGTTTGAGGGTCCTGCTTCAGGGGCCAACGTCCTGACTTTC.

Only one count was recorded for this clone. The chain couples TRBV7-6 to TRBJ2-5, with a weak D call TRBD1 (6 bases). The tail of the sequence fits TRBJ2-7 better, so the J call may be wrong. From germline, CDR1 is SGHVS and CDR2 FNYEAQ. The CDR3 runs 16 residues. In DNA form, the CDR3 reads TGTGCCAGCAGCCCCCTTTTACAGGGATTCTCCTACGAGCAGTACTTC. Its protein product is CASSPLLQGFSYEQYF.

The CDR3 coding sequence is TGTGCCAGCAGTACCCGACTACAGGGCGCTGAAGCTTTCTTT. It specifies CASSTRLQGAEAFF. This chain connects TRBV6-5 to TRBJ1-1, with D possibly being TRBD1 (6 bases). The V gene's germline CDR1 is MNHEY and CDR2 SVGAGI. The CDR3 has 14 amino acids. Trimming pared 5 bases from V and 6 bases from J, leaving 16 bases between.

This clone was seen only a few times. The rearrangement joins TRBV6-1 to TRBJ1-5, with no clear D. Germline values: CDR1 MNHNS, CDR2 SASEGT. V gave up 6 bases and J gave up 6 bases, with 15 bases separating them. The length of the CDR3 is 14 residues. DNA for the CDR3: TGTGCCAGCAGCCGGAGCGGTCCTTTTCAGCCCCAGCATTTT. Protein product: CASSRSGPFQPQHF.

This chain links TRBV18 with TRBJ1-4; unclear D gene. Looked up from germline, CDR1 is KGHSH and CDR2 is LQKENI. This CDR3 has 15 amino acids. V was pared by 0 bases and J by 5 bases, with 10 bases between. CDR3 coding DNA: TGTGCCAGCTCACCACCGCCAAGTAGAAATGAAAAACTGTTTTTT. Encoded protein: CASSPPPSRNEKLFF.